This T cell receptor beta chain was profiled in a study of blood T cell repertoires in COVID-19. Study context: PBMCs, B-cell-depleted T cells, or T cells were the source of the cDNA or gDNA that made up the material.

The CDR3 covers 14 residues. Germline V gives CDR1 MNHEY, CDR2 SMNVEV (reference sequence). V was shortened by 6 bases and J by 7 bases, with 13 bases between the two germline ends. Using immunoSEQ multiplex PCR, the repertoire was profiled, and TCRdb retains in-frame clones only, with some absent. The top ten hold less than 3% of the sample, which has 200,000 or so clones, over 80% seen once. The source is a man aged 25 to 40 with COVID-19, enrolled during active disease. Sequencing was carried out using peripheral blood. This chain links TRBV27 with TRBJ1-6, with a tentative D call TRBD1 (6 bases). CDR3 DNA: TGTGCCAGCAGGACAGGACCCATCAATTCACCCCTCCACTTT. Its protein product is CASRTGPINSPLHF.